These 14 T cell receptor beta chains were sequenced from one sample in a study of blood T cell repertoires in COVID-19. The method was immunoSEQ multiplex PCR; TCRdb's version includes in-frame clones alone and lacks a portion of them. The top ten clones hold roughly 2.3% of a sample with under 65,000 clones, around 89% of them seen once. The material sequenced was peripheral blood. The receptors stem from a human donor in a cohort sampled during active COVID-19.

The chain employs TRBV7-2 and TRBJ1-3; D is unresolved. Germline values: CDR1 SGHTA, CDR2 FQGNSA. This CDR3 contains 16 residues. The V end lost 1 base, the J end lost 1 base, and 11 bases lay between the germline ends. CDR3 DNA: TGTGCCAGCAGCTTAGAGGTGCGGGAGTCTGGAAACACCATATATTTT. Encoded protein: CASSLEVRESGNTIYF.

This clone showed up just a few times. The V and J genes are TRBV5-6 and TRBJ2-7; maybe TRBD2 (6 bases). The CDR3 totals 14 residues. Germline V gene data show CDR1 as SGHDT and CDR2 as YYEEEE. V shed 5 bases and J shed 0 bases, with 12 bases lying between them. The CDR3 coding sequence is TGTGCCAGCAGGGAGGAGGGGAGCTCCTACGAGCAGTACTTC. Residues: CASREEGSSYEQYF.

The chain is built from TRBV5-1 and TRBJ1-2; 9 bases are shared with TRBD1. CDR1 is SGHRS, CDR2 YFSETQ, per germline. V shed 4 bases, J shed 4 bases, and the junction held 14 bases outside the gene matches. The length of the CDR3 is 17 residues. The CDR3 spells CASSEVPGQGWGYGYTF. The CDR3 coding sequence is TGCGCCAGCAGCGAGGTCCCGGGACAGGGTTGGGGCTATGGCTACACCTTC. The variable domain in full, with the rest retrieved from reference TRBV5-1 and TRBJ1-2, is KAGVTQTPRYLIKTRGQQVTLSCSPISGHRSVSWYQQTPGQGLQFLFEYFSETQRNKGNFPGRFSGRQFSNSRSEMNVSTLELGDSALYLCASSEVPGQGWGYGYTFGSGTRLTVV.

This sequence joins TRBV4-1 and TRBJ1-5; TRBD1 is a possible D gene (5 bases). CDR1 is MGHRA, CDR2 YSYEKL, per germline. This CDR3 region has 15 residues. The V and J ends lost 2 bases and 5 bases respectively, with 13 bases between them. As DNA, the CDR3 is TGCGCCAGCAGCCAAAAAAGGGGTGGGGATCAGCCCCAGCATTTT. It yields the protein CASSQKRGGDQPQHF.

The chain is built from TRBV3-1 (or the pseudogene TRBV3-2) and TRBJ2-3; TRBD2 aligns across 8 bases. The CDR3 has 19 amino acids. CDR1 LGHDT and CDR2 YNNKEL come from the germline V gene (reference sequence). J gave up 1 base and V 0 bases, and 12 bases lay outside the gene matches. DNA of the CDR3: TGTGCCAGCAGCCAAGATCCAGCGGGGGCCTTTACCGGCACAGATACGCAGTATTTT. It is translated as CASSQDPAGAFTGTDTQYF.

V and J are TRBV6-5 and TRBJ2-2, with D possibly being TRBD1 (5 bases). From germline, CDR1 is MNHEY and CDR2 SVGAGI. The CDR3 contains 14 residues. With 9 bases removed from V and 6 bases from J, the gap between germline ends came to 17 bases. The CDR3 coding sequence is TGTGCCAGTCAGGGAAATAGGGCCGCCGGGGAGCTGTTTTTT. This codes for CASQGNRAAGELFF.

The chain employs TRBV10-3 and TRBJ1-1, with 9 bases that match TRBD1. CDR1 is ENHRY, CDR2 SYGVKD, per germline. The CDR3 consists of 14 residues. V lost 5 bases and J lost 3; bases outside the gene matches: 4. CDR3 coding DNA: TGTGCCATCAGTAATGGACAGGGGTACACTGAAGCTTTCTTT. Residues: CAISNGQGYTEAFF.

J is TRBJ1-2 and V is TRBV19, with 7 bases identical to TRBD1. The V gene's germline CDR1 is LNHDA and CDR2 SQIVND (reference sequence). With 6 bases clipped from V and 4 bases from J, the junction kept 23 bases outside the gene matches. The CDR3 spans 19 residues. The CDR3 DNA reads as TGTGCCAGTAGGGGGTCGGCAAACCGGGACAGTCTTTACTTCTATGGCTACACCTTC. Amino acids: CASRGSANRDSLYFYGYTF.

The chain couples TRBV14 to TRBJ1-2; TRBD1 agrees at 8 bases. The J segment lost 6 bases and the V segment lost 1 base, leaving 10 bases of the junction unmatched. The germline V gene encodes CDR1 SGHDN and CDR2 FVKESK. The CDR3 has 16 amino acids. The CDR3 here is CASSQARVRGLDGYTF. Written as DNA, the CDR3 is TGTGCCAGCAGCCAAGCTAGGGTCAGGGGGCTGGATGGCTACACCTTC.

The CDR3 sequence is CASNSRSGETQYF. The CDR3 DNA follows: TGTGCCAGCAATTCGCGGTCGGGAGAGACCCAGTACTTC. The rearrangement joins TRBV25-1 to TRBJ2-5; D gene ambiguous. In germline, CDR1 is MGHDK, CDR2 SYGVNS. This CDR3 is built from 13 residues. Trimming shortened V by 7 bases and J by 4 bases, and 13 bases separated the two germline ends.

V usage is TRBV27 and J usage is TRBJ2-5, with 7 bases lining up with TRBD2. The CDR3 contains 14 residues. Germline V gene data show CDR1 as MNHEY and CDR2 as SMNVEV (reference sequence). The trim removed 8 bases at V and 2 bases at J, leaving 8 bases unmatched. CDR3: CASRPRGGQETQYF. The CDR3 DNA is TGTGCCAGCCGCCCTCGGGGAGGGCAAGAGACCCAGTACTTC.

The CDR3 coding sequence is TGTGCCATCGGGACTAGCGGCCGGAGCGGTGAGCAGTTCTTC. Amino acids: CAIGTSGRSGEQFF. The V and J genes are TRBV5-4 and TRBJ2-1, with TRBD2 matching over 11 bases. This CDR3 is 14 amino acids long. The ends lost 9 bases at V and 9 bases at J; junction bases unmatched: 11. CDR1 is SGHNT and CDR2 is YYREEE in the germline V gene (reference sequence).

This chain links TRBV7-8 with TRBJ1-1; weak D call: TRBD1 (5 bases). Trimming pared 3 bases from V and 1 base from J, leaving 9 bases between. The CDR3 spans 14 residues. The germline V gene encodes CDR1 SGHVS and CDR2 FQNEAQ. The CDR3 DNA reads TGTGCCAGCAGCTTGGTCACAGGGAACACTGAAGCTTTCTTT. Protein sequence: CASSLVTGNTEAFF.

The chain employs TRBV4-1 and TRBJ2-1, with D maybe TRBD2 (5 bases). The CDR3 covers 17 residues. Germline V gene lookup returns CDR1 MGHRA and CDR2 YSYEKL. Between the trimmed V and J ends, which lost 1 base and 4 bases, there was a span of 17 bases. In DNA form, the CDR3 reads TGCGCCAGCAGCCAAGGGCCCCTCGGAGGTGTATACAATGAGCAGTTCTTC. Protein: CASSQGPLGGVYNEQFF.